A single T cell receptor beta chain is shown here with its context. The antigen is not known. Generation of TCR cDNA used 5'RACE template switching (which added a universal primer site and UMIs). TCRdb analysed the 5' RACE reads with MiXCR anew, one entry per CDR3 protein. The table shows a few hundred thousand distinct CDR3 sequences, with approximately 10% occurring only once. This record comes from a study of T cells after yellow fever vaccination. Findings of the study overall: Most primary-vaccination clones reappeared after the booster (about 95% CD4, about 90% CD8). Although most clonotypes did not, a small share appeared in both CD4 and CD8 compartments.

CDR3 length: 15 amino acids. Germline assignment: CDR1 MDHEN and CDR2 SYDVKM. V lost 5 bases and J lost 2; bases outside the gene matches: 8. The J gene is TRBJ1-1, the V gene TRBV28; 7 bases line up with TRBD1. The origin of this receptor is a man younger than 30 who received the YFV17D yellow fever vaccine. The sample here was CD4+ T cells sorted from PBMCs, taken 5 days after the yellow fever booster vaccination. CDR3 bases: TGTGCCAGCAGTCCACGACAGGGCGTTAACACTGAAGCTTTCTTT. It codes for CASSPRQGVNTEAFF.